Below, 12 T cell receptor beta chains from the same sample are listed, as sequenced in a study of blood T cell repertoires in COVID-19. Produced via immunoSEQ multiplex PCR; TCRdb's table is partial and in-frame only. The sample has fewer than 150,000 clones, around four fifths seen once. The sample was peripheral blood. The receptor set was obtained from a human donor in a cohort sampled during active COVID-19.

J is TRBJ2-7 and V is TRBV11-1, with D tentatively TRBD2 (5 bases). Between the trimmed V and J ends, which lost 3 bases and 7 bases, there was a span of 7 bases. Per germline, CDR1 SGHAT and CDR2 FQDESV (reference sequence). The CDR3 extends over 11 amino acids. As DNA, the CDR3 is TGTGCCAGCAGCTTCCCGGGAGAGCAGTACTTC. Protein: CASSFPGEQYF.

This clone was seen a single time. The chain joins TRBV6-1 to TRBJ2-2; D might be TRBD1 (6 bases). CDR1 and CDR2 (germline): MNHNS, SASEGT. V lost 0 bases, J lost 3 bases, and 14 bases lay in between. This CDR3 has 17 residues. The DNA of the CDR3 is TGTGCCAGCAGTGAAGCGGGAACAGGGCTGGACACCGGGGAGCTGTTTTTT. Encoded protein: CASSEAGTGLDTGELFF.

J is TRBJ2-2 and V is TRBV12-2; the DNA was not used to check the table's D call, TRBD1. TRBV12-2 is listed as a pseudogene. The CDR3 has 16 amino acids. The CDR3 DNA reads as TGTGCAAGTCGACGAACGACAGGACCGAACACCGGGGAGCTGTTTTTT. This translates into CASRRTTGPNTGELFF.

This chain links TRBV6-6 with TRBJ1-3, with a tentative D call TRBD1 (5 bases). Trimming shortened V by 5 bases and J by 0 bases, and 11 bases separated the two germline ends. The CDR3 is 15 amino acids. From germline, CDR1 is MNHNY and CDR2 SVGAGI (reference sequence). DNA for the CDR3: TGTGCCAGCAGTGACAGATCCAACTCTGGAAACACCATATATTTT. The encoded protein is CASSDRSNSGNTIYF.

V gene TRBV6-5 combines with J gene TRBJ2-7; 9 nucleotides match TRBD1. The germline V gene has CDR1 MNHEY and CDR2 SVGAGI. CDR3 length: 13 residues. The trim removed 6 bases at V and 6 bases at J, leaving 6 bases unmatched. CDR3 sequence reads: CASSLNRGPEQYF. The CDR3 nucleotides are TGTGCCAGCAGCCTCAACAGGGGGCCCGAGCAGTACTTC.

The chain couples TRBV2 to TRBJ1-2; D is possibly TRBD1 (5 bases). Germline V gene data show CDR1 as SNHLY and CDR2 as FYNNEI. Trimming removed 4 bases from V and 4 bases from J, with 10 bases in between. CDR3 length: 13 residues. The CDR3 is CASSVQVLYGYTF. DNA for the CDR3: TGTGCCAGCAGTGTACAGGTCCTCTATGGCTACACCTTC. Together with reference TRBV2 and TRBJ1-2, the CDR3 gives the full variable domain: EPEVTQTPSHQVTQMGQEVILRCVPISNHLYFYWYRQILGQKVEFLVSFYNNEISEKSEIFDDQFSVERPDGSNFTLKIRSTKLEDSAMYFCASSVQVLYGYTFGSGTRLTVV.

V usage is TRBV7-6 and J usage is TRBJ1-6; TRBD1 agrees at 8 bases. This CDR3 region has 17 residues. Germline loops: CDR1 SGHVS, CDR2 FNYEAQ. V gave up 1 base and J gave up 3 bases; unmatched junction bases: 5. The CDR3 protein is CASSLGAGGNYNSPLHF. The CDR3 DNA is TGTGCCAGCAGCTTAGGGGCAGGGGGCAACTATAATTCACCCCTCCACTTT.

The chain recombines TRBV11-2 with TRBJ2-3, with 10 bases matching TRBD1. The CDR3 extends over 16 amino acids. Trimming cost V 5 bases and J 3 bases; bases outside gene matches: 8. Germline V gene lookup returns CDR1 SGHAT and CDR2 FQNNGV. The CDR3 sequence is CASSPKAGQGTDTQYF. The CDR3 DNA is TGTGCCAGCAGCCCTAAGGCGGGACAGGGGACAGATACGCAGTATTTT.

V is TRBV6-1 and J is TRBJ1-6; D is uncertain. Looked up from germline, CDR1 is MNHNS and CDR2 is SASEGT. The V end was cut by 1 base, the J end by 6 bases, with 10 bases between. This CDR3 is built from 15 residues. The CDR3 loop reads CASSEGARVNSPLHF. The CDR3 DNA is TGTGCCAGCAGTGAAGGCGCCCGGGTTAATTCACCCCTCCACTTT.

This rearrangement joins TRBV30 to TRBJ1-5; D possibly corresponds to TRBD1 (5 bases). The CDR3 consists of 13 residues. V lost 4 bases and J 6 bases, leaving 13 bases between the germline ends. The germline CDR1 and CDR2 sequences are GTSNPN and SVGIG (reference sequence). The CDR3 sequence: CAWTSGGFQPQHF. The CDR3 DNA reads as TGTGCCTGGACCTCGGGGGGTTTTCAGCCCCAGCATTTT.

For the CDR3, the DNA is TGTGCCAGCTCAATGGCGGGCGCGGGTTCACCCCTCCACTTT. The encoded protein is CASSMAGAGSPLHF. The chain links TRBV18 to TRBJ1-6; no clear D. The CDR3 is made up of 14 amino acids. V was shortened by 5 bases and J by 9 bases, with 14 bases between the two germline ends. The germline CDR1 and CDR2 sequences are KGHSH and LQKENI.

V usage is TRBV7-9 and J usage is TRBJ1-2; 8 bases agree with TRBD1. CDR1 SEHNR and CDR2 FQNEAQ come from the germline V gene (reference sequence). CDR3 length: 16 amino acids. Germline trimming cut 3 bases from V and 2 bases from J; bases unmatched to any gene: 8. CDR3 in DNA: TGTGCCAGCAGCTTGCTTTTGGACAGGGCAAACTATGGCTACACCTTC. This encodes CASSLLLDRANYGYTF.